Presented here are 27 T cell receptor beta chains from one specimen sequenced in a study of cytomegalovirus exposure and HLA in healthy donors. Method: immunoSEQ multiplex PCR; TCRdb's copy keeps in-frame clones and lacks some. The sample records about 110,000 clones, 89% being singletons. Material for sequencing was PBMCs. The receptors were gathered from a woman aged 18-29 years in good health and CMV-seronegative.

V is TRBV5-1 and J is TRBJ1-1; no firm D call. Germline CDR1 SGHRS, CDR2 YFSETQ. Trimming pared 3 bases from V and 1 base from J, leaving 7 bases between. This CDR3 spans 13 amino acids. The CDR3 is CASSWNRNTEAFF. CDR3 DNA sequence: TGCGCCAGCAGCTGGAACAGGAACACTGAAGCTTTCTTT.

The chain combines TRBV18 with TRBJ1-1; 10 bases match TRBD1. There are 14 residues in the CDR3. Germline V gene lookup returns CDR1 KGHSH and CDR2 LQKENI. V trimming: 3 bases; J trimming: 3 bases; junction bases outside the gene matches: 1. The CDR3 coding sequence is TGTGCCAGCTCACCGGGACAGGGGTACACTGAAGCTTTCTTT. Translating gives CASSPGQGYTEAFF.

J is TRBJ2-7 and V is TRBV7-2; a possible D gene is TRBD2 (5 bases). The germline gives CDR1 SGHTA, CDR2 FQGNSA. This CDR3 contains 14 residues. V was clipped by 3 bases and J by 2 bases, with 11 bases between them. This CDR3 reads CASSFGPSPYEQYF. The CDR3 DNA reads TGTGCCAGCAGCTTTGGGCCTAGCCCCTACGAGCAGTACTTC.

The CDR3: CASSLGFSDSRYGYTF. The CDR3, as DNA: TGCGCCAGCAGCTTGGGGTTTAGCGACTCCCGCTATGGCTACACCTTC. The chain links TRBV5-1 to TRBJ1-2; D gene uncertain. CDR3 length equals 16 residues. Trimming removed 0 bases at V and 4 bases at J, with 16 bases between. Germline V gene data show CDR1 as SGHRS and CDR2 as YFSETQ.

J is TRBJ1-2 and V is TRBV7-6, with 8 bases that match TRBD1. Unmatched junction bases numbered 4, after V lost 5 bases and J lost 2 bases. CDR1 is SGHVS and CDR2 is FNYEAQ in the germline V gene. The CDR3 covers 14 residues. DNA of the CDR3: TGTGCCAGCAGCCCACGACAGGGGAACTATGGCTACACCTTC. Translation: CASSPRQGNYGYTF.

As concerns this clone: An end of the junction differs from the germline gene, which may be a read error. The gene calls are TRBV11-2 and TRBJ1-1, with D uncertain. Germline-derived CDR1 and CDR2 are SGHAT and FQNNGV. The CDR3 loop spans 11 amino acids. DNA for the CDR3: TGTGCCGAGCGTAAGGATTCCTACTTAACATTT. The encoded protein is CAERKDSYLTF. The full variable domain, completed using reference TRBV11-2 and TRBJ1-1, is EAGVAQSPRYKIIEKRQSVAFWCNPISGHATLYWYQQILGQGPKLLIQFQNNGVVDDSQLPKDRFSAERLKGVDSTLKIQPAKLEDSAVYLCAERKDSYLTFGQGTRLTVV.

For the CDR3, the DNA is TGTGCCAGCAGCAGAAGCGGGATAGCGACAGATACGCAGTATTTT. Translated: CASSRSGIATDTQYF. V is TRBV7-2 and J is TRBJ2-3, with 7 nucleotides matching TRBD2. Per the germline V gene, CDR1 is SGHTA and CDR2 is FQGNSA. J lost 3 bases, V lost 5 bases, and 8 bases had no gene match. This CDR3 has 15 amino acids. The entire variable domain, with the rest obtained from reference TRBV7-2 and TRBJ2-3, is as follows: GAGVSQSPSNKVTEKGKDVELRCDPISGHTALYWYRQSLGQGLEFLIYFQGNSAPDKSGLPSDRFSAERTGGSVSTLTIQRTQQEDSAVYLCASSRSGIATDTQYFGPGTRLTVL.

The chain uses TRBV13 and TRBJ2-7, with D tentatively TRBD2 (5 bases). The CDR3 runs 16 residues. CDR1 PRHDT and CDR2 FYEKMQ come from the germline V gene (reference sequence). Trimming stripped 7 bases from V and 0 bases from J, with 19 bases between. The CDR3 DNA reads TGTGCCAGCACCCATTCTGAGGGCGTAGGCTCCTACGAGCAGTACTTC. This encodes CASTHSEGVGSYEQYF.

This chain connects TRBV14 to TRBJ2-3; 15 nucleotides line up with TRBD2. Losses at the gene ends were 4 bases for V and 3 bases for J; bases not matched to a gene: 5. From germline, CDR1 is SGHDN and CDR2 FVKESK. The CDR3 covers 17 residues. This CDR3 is CASSPGLAGGRTDTQYF. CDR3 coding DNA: TGTGCCAGCAGCCCTGGACTAGCGGGGGGGAGGACAGATACGCAGTATTTT.

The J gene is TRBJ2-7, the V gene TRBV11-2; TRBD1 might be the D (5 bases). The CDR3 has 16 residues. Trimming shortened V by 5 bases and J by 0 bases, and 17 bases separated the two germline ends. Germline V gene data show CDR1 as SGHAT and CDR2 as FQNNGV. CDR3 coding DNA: TGTGCCAGCAGCCCACTCCGGACAAAAGACTCCTACGAGCAGTACTTC. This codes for CASSPLRTKDSYEQYF.

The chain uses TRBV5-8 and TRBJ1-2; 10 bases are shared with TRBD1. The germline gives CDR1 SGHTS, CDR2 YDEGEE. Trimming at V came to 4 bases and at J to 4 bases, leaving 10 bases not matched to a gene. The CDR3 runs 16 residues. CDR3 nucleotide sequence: TGTGCCAGCAGCCCAGGTCGACAGGGGGCTGGCTATGGCTACACCTTC. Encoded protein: CASSPGRQGAGYGYTF.

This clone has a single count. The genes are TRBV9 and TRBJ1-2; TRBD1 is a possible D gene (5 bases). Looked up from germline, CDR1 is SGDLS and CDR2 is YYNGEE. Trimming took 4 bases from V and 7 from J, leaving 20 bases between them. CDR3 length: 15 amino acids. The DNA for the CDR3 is TGTGCCAGCAGCCCCTCCTGGGGTGGAGGGGCTGGCTACACCTTC. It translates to CASSPSWGGGAGYTF.

CDR3 loop: CATSRTHGANEQFF. The CDR3 DNA reads TGTGCCACCAGCAGAACTCATGGGGCCAATGAGCAGTTCTTC. The chain uses TRBV15 and TRBJ2-1; maybe TRBD1 (5 bases). V lost 2 bases and J 6 bases, leaving 11 bases between the germline ends. The germline V gene has CDR1 LNHNV and CDR2 YYDKDF (reference sequence). The CDR3 has 14 residues. Variable domain in full (rest from reference TRBV15 and TRBJ2-1): DAMVIQNPRYQVTQFGKPVTLSCSQTLNHNVMYWYQQKSSQAPKLLFHYYDKDFNNEADTPDNFQSRRPNTSFCFLDIRSPGLGDTAMYLCATSRTHGANEQFFGPGTRLTVL.

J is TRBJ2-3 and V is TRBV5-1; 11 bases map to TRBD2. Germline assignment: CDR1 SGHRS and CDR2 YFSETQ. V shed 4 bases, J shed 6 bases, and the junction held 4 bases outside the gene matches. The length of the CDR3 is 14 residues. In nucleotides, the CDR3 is TGCGCCAGCAGCGTACTAGCGGGAGAGGATACGCAGTATTTT. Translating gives CASSVLAGEDTQYF.

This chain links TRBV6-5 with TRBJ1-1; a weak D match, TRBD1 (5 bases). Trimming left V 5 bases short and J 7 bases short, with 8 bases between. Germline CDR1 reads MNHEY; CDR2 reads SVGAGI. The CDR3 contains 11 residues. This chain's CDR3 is CASSQGSEAFF. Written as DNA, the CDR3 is TGTGCCAGCAGTCAGGGTAGTGAAGCTTTCTTT.

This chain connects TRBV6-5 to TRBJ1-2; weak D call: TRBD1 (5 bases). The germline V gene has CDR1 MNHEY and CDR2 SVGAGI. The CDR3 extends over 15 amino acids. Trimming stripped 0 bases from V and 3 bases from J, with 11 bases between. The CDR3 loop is CASSYSIGGDYGYTF. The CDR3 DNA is TGTGCCAGCAGTTACTCGATTGGGGGGGACTATGGCTACACCTTC.

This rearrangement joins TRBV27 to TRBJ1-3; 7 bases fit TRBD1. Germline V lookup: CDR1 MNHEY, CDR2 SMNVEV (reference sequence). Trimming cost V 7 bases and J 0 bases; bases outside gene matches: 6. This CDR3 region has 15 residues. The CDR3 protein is CASKTTGTSGNTIYF. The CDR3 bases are TGTGCCAGCAAAACGACAGGGACCTCTGGAAACACCATATATTTT.

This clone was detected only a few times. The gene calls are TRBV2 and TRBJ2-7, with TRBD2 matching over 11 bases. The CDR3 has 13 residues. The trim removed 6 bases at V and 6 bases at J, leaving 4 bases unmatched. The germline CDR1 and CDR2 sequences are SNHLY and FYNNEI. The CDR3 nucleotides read TGTGCCAGCAGGGATAGCGGGAGGGGCGAGCAGTACTTC. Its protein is CASRDSGRGEQYF.

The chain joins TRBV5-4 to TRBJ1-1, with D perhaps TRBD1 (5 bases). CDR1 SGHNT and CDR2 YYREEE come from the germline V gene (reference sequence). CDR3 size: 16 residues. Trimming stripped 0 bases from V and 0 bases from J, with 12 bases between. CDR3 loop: CASSLDGGIMNTEAFF. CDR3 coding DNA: TGTGCCAGCAGCTTGGATGGGGGGATCATGAACACTGAAGCTTTCTTT. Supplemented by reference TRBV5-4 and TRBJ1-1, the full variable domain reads ETGVTQSPTHLIKTRGQQVTLRCSSQSGHNTVSWYQQALGQGPQFIFQYYREEENGRGNFPPRFSGLQFPNYSSELNVNALELDDSALYLCASSLDGGIMNTEAFFGQGTRLTVV.

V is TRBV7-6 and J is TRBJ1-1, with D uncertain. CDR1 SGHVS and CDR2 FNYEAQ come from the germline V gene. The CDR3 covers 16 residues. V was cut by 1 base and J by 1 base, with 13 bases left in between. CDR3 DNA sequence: TGTGCCAGCAGCTTAGTTCCGGAGGATACGAACACTGAAGCTTTCTTT. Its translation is CASSLVPEDTNTEAFF. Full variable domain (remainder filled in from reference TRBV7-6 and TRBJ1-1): GAGVSQSPRYKVTKRGQDVALRCDPISGHVSLYWYRQALGQGPEFLTYFNYEAQQDKSGLPNDRFSAERPEGSISTLTIQRTEQRDSAMYRCASSLVPEDTNTEAFFGQGTRLTVV.

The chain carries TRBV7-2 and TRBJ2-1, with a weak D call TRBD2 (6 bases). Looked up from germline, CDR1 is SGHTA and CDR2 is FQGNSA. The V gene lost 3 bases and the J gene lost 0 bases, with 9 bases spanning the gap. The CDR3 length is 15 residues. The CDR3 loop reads CASSLRGISYNEQFF. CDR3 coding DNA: TGTGCCAGCAGCTTGCGCGGGATCTCCTACAATGAGCAGTTCTTC.

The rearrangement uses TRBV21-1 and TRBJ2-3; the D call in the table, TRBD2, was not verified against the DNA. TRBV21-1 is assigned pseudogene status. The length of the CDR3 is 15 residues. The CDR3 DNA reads TGTGCCAGCAGCAACTGGCGGGGGTTCGAAGATACGCAGTATTTT. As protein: CASSNWRGFEDTQYF.

The CDR3 coding sequence is TGTGCCAGCAGTGAAGAACTAGCGACAGATACGCAGTATTTT. Translation gives CASSEELATDTQYF. This rearrangement joins TRBV6-1 to TRBJ2-3; 7 bases map to TRBD2. Trimming removed 1 base from V and 3 bases from J; junction bases left unmatched: 1. CDR3 length: 14 residues. The germline V gene encodes CDR1 MNHNS and CDR2 SASEGT.

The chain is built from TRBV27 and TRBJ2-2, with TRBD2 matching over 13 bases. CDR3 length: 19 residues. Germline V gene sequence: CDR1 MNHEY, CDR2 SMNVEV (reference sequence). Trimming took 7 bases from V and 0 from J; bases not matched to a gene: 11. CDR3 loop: CASTLPGLAGTSNTGELFF. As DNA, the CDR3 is TGTGCCAGCACCTTACCGGGACTAGCGGGGACTTCGAACACCGGGGAGCTGTTTTTT.

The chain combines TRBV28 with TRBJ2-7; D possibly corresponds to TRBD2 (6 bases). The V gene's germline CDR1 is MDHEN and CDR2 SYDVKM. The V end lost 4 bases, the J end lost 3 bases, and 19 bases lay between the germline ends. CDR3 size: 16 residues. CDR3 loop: CASSSPPQTSLYEQYF. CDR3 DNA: TGTGCCAGCAGTTCCCCCCCGCAGACTAGTCTCTACGAGCAGTACTTC.

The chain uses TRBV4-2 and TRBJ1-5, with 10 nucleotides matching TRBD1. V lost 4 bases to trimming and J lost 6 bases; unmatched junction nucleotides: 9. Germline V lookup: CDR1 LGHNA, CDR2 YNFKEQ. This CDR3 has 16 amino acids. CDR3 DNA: TGTGCCAGCAGCCGGATTGACAGGGGGCGAAGTCAGCCCCAGCATTTT. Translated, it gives CASSRIDRGRSQPQHF.

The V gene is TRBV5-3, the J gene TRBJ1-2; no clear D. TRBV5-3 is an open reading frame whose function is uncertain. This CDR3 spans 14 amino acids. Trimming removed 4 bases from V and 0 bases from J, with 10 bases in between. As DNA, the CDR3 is TGTGCCAGAAGCAGCCCGCGAGCTAACTATGGCTACACCTTC. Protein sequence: CARSSPRANYGYTF.